The rows below give T cell receptor beta chains drawn from one sample of a study of blood T cell repertoires in COVID-19. Libraries were prepared by immunoSEQ multiplex PCR; TCRdb keeps only in-frame clonotypes and omits some of them. The table includes 80,000 to 130,000 clones, nearly 90% detected once. Sequences were obtained from peripheral blood. These receptors all come from a woman in her sixties with acute or convalescent COVID-19. Both conserved end residues are part of each CDR3. The order of the fields is clone size, D gene, V gene, J gene, CDR3 DNA, CDR3 protein. A D gene is named only where the DNA matches it firmly. The size of a clone is reported for some rows only, either as once, few or many, or as a class for expanded clones.

>.|TRBD2|TRBV11-2|TRBJ2-4
TGTGCCAGCAGCTCAGGACTAGACCTAGCCAAAAACATTCAGTACTTC
CASSSGLDLAKNIQYF
>.|TRBD1|TRBV5-1|TRBJ2-5
TGCGCCAGCAGCTTAGCCGAGATGGGACAGGGGGAGACCCAGTACTTC
CASSLAEMGQGETQYF
>few|TRBD2|TRBV24-1|TRBJ2-3
TGTGCCACCAGTGATCGCGGGAGTTTGACAGATACGCAGTATTTT
CATSDRGSLTDTQYF
>.|TRBD1|TRBV5-1|TRBJ1-1
TGCGCCAGCAGCTTGGACAGGGGGGGTACTGAAGCTTTCTTT
CASSLDRGGTEAFF
>.|.|TRBV6-1|TRBJ1-1
TGTGCCAGCAGTGGCGGGACTTTAATTGGGATGAACACTGAAGCTTTCTTT
CASSGGTLIGMNTEAFF
>.|.|TRBV18|TRBJ1-6
TGTGCCAGCGAGGGAAGCGGGAGTTCACCCCTCCACTTT
CASEGSGSSPLHF
>.|.|TRBV5-1|TRBJ2-4
TGCGCCAGCAGCTTCGTTACGGGGGATGGGGTAGCCAAAAACATTCAGTACTTC
CASSFVTGDGVAKNIQYF
>.|.|TRBV5-4|TRBJ1-2
TGTGCCAGCAGCTCGAGACAGGACTTCAACTATGGCTACACCTTC
CASSSRQDFNYGYTF
>.|.|TRBV6-5|TRBJ2-1
TGTGCCAGCAGTTACGCGGCAACAGGGTCCTACAATGAGCAGTTCTTC
CASSYAATGSYNEQFF
>.|.|TRBV19|TRBJ2-1
TGTGCCAGTAGTGTGGGCAACTCGAATGAGCAGTTCTTC
CASSVGNSNEQFF
>.|TRBD2|TRBV4-2|TRBJ2-2
TGTGCCAGCAGCCAAGGCGGGCTAGCGGGAGACCACACCGGGGAGCTGTTTTTT
CASSQGGLAGDHTGELFF
>.|.|TRBV6-5|TRBJ2-5
TGTGCCAGCAGTTGGGGGGTGGAGGAGACCCAGTACTTC
CASSWGVEETQYF
>.|.|TRBV9|TRBJ1-2
TGTGCCAGCAGCGTAGGCCCCCAGGGGAATAACTATGGCTACACCTTC
CASSVGPQGNNYGYTF
>.|.|TRBV3-1/TRBV3-2|TRBJ1-2
TGTGCCAGCAGCCAAGGCTTACAGGCACCTCTGGGCTACACCTTC
CASSQGLQAPLGYTF
>.|TRBD2|TRBV4-1|TRBJ2-7
TGCGCCAGCAGCCAAGCTAGCGGGAGAGAGGGGCTTGCGGGCGAGCAGTACTTC
CASSQASGREGLAGEQYF
>once|TRBD2|TRBV27|TRBJ2-1
TGTGCCAGCACCGCAGGGACTAGCGCATACAATGAGCAGTTCTTC
CASTAGTSAYNEQFF
>.|TRBD2|TRBV6-2/TRBV6-3|TRBJ2-7
TGTGCCAGCAGTGACCAAACTAGCGGGAGCTCCTACGAGCAGTACTTC
CASSDQTSGSSYEQYF
>.|.|TRBV11-3|TRBJ1-2
TGTGCCAGCAGAGGGGGCTATGGCTACACCTTC
CASRGGYGYTF
>.|.|TRBV5-1|TRBJ2-1
TGCGCCAGCAGCTTGGGGGGCAGGAGCTCCTACAATGAGCAGTTCTTC
CASSLGGRSSYNEQFF
>.|.|TRBV28|TRBJ1-6
TGTGCCAGCAGGACAGTGGCTTCACCCCTCCACTTT
CASRTVASPLHF
>.|TRBD1|TRBV18|TRBJ2-6
TGTGCCAGCTCACCGGCCCAGGCAGGGGGAAGCCATGGGGCCAACGTCCTGACTTTC
CASSPAQAGGSHGANVLTF
>few|TRBD1|TRBV7-9|TRBJ1-1
TGTGCCAGCAGCTTACCGACAGGGATGAACACTGAAGCTTTCTTT
CASSLPTGMNTEAFF
>.|TRBD1|TRBV19|TRBJ1-5
TGTGCCAGTAGTATAGTAGGGGACAGGGGGCGGCAGCCCCAGCATTTT
CASSIVGDRGRQPQHF
>.|.|TRBV29-1|TRBJ2-1
TGCAGCGCCATCGCGGGGTCCTACAATGAGCAGTTCTTC
CSAIAGSYNEQFF
>.|TRBD2|TRBV4-2|TRBJ2-1
TGTGCCAGCAGCCAAGATTTACTAGCGAGCCCCTACAATGAGCAGTTCTTC
CASSQDLLASPYNEQFF